The 10 T cell receptor beta chains presented below share a single source sample, sequenced in a study of shared clonotypes between healthy human individuals. The data were produced by immunoSEQ multiplex PCR, yet TCRdb's version contains in-frame clones alone and is incomplete. Altogether under 2,000,000 clones are present, roughly 95% being singletons, with the ten largest covering 1% to 1.5%. Naive CD8 cells, CD45RO-negative and positively selected for CCR7, excluded terminally differentiated effector memory CD45RA+ cells. Sequencing was done on a sample of naive CD8+ T cells sorted from blood. These receptors all stem from a man younger than 30 in good health.

Details on this clone: Within the sample, other DNA sequences also encode this same CDR3. The V gene is TRBV18, the J gene TRBJ2-2; no reliable D call. Trimming cost V 0 bases and J 5 bases, with 4 bases left between them. Germline V gene lookup returns CDR1 KGHSH and CDR2 LQKENI. The length of the CDR3 is 13 residues. CDR3 nucleotides: TGTGCCAGCTCACCACCGGGTACCGGGGAGCTGTTTTTT. Its translation is CASSPPGTGELFF.

This chain connects TRBV9 to TRBJ2-5; 8 bases align to TRBD2. Germline assignment: CDR1 SGDLS and CDR2 YYNGEE. CDR3 size: 18 residues. The trim removed 3 bases at V and 1 base at J, leaving 14 bases unmatched. CDR3 residues: CASSGRESAGALQETQYF. The DNA for the CDR3 is TGTGCCAGCAGCGGTAGAGAATCAGCGGGGGCTCTCCAAGAGACCCAGTACTTC.

On this clone: This sample also contains other DNA sequences that code for the same CDR3. The chain links TRBV7-9 to TRBJ2-7, with TRBD2 as a possible D gene (6 bases). The CDR3 consists of 13 residues. Germline V lookup: CDR1 SEHNR, CDR2 FQNEAQ (reference sequence). The V gene lost 3 bases and the J gene lost 4 bases, with 10 bases spanning the gap. CDR3 residues: CASSFGGPYEQYF. In DNA form, the CDR3 reads TGTGCCAGCAGCTTCGGGGGTCCTTACGAGCAGTACTTC.

Here the CDR3 reads CASSSGPPLAGISYEQYF. CDR3 in DNA: TGTGCCAGCAGTTCTGGGCCCCCCCTAGCGGGGATCTCCTACGAGCAGTACTTC. This chain uses TRBV28 with TRBJ2-7, with TRBD2 matching over 9 bases. The CDR3 loop spans 18 amino acids. V lost 4 bases and J lost 0; bases outside the gene matches: 13. Germline V gives CDR1 MDHEN, CDR2 SYDVKM. The whole variable domain, remainder taken from reference TRBV28 and TRBJ2-7, is DVKVTQSSRYLVKRTGEKVFLECVQDMDHENMFWYRQDPGLGLRLIYFSYDVKMKEKGDIPEGYSVSREKKERFSLILESASTNQTSMYLCASSSGPPLAGISYEQYFGPGTRLTVT.

The gene calls are TRBV27 and TRBJ1-5; unclear D gene. Per the germline V gene, CDR1 is MNHEY and CDR2 is SMNVEV (reference sequence). V was shortened by 4 bases and J by 8 bases, with 12 bases between the two germline ends. The CDR3 covers 13 residues. The CDR3 region has the DNA TGTGCCAGCAGTTCGGTCCGATCGGAGCCCCAGCATTTT. Translating gives CASSSVRSEPQHF.

The chain couples TRBV7-3 to TRBJ2-2; D is undetermined. The CDR3 contains 13 residues. CDR1 is SGHTA, CDR2 FQGTGA, per germline. Trimming took 7 bases from V and 2 from J, leaving 8 bases between them. The CDR3 DNA is TGTGCCAGCACCGATGTTAACACCGGGGAGCTGTTTTTT. Translation: CASTDVNTGELFF.

The chain combines TRBV2 with TRBJ1-2, with D possibly being TRBD1 (6 bases). Germline values: CDR1 SNHLY, CDR2 FYNNEI. V gave up 7 bases and J gave up 0 bases, with 15 bases separating them. The CDR3 loop spans 15 amino acids. In nucleotides, the CDR3 is TGTGCCAGCACCCTCGGGGGCGCGGCTAACTATGGCTACACCTTC. Residues: CASTLGGAANYGYTF.

The chain couples TRBV11-3 to TRBJ2-1; D is perhaps TRBD1 (6 bases). CDR3 length: 13 amino acids. Trimming took 2 bases from V and 9 from J, leaving 11 bases between them. Germline V gene lookup returns CDR1 SGHNT and CDR2 YENEEA. The CDR3 nucleotides read TGTGCCAGCAGCTTAATCGCAGGGGCTGAGCAGTTCTTC. It is translated as CASSLIAGAEQFF.

The gene calls are TRBV28 and TRBJ1-2; D is ambiguous. This CDR3 region has 15 residues. Germline V CDR1 and CDR2: MDHEN, SYDVKM. The CDR3 protein is CASILGRSLAHGYTF. The CDR3 coding sequence is TGTGCTTCTATCCTAGGACGGTCTCTCGCCCATGGCTACACCTTC.

This clone is a singleton in its sample. CDR3 amino acids: CASSFGGGVTEAFF. DNA of the CDR3: TGTGCCAGCAGTTTCGGAGGGGGCGTCACTGAAGCTTTCTTT. The gene calls are TRBV27 and TRBJ1-1, with 7 nucleotides matching TRBD1. J lost 4 bases, V lost 3 bases, and 5 bases had no gene match. Germline CDR1 and CDR2: MNHEY and SMNVEV (reference sequence). This CDR3 region has 14 residues.